This T cell receptor (beta chain) stems from a study of spatial heterogeneity in lung cancer. Via MiXCR, TCRdb re-called the 5' RACE reads, giving one row per CDR3 protein. This sample has about 50,000 distinct CDR3 sequences, with less than 9% found just once. This clonotype has ten or more counts. Its target is not known. Time point noted: blood at routine non-recurrence follow-up after resection. No cells were sorted before sequencing. The whole RNA sequenced was extracted from tumor, nontumor lung or frozen PBMC. Trimming removed 2 bases at V and 5 bases at J, with 6 bases between. The CDR3 covers 11 residues. Per germline, CDR1 SQVTM and CDR2 ANQGSEA. The study, taken as a whole, reports: Ubiquitous expanded tumor TCRs surfaced in blood more at resection than they did at follow-up.

The V call is TRBV29-1, the J call TRBJ1-1; no clear D gene. This TCR was sampled from a female donor with early-stage non-small cell lung cancer. This specimen consisted of PBMCs, obtained at follow-up. For the CDR3, the DNA is TGCAGCGTTGAATCGGGAACTGAAGCTTTCTTT. It codes for CSVESGTEAFF.